The clone carrying this T cell receptor (beta chain) was observed at least ten times. Its antigen is still unknown. Deletions cut 1 base from V and 2 bases from J, with 15 bases between. CDR3 length: 16 residues. CDR1 is SGHTA, CDR2 FQGNSA, per germline. These data originate in a study of CD8 T cells in ankylosing spondylitis. Preparation of TCR beta libraries was done by quantitative 5'-RACE with molecular barcodes. Using its own MiXCR run on the 5' RACE reads, TCRdb lists one record per CDR3 protein. Seen here are about 220,000 distinct CDR3 sequences, 6% to 8.5% observed once, and the top ten hold 14%. Whole-study findings and limits: Matched synovial fluid from ankylosing spondylitis patients was reported to be enriched for disease-linked clones. Previous work reported some of these motif variants in the synovial fluid and blood of reactive arthritis. Those disease-linked clones were CD8+; they were also relatively rare in peripheral blood. One TCR beta motif, made up of 7 or 8 highly homologous variants, appeared characteristic of ankylosing spondylitis blood.

The specimen sequenced was blood, either unsorted or a sorted T cell fraction (not recorded which). This clonotype was sampled from a male donor with ankylosing spondylitis. The chain uses TRBV7-2 and TRBJ2-7, with unresolved D. CDR3 sequence (DNA): TGTGCCAGCAGCTTAGATCGAGAGAGGCGAACCTACGAGCAGTACTTC. Its protein product is CASSLDRERRTYEQYF.